The 21 T cell receptor beta chains presented below share a single source sample, sequenced in a study of shared clonotypes between healthy human individuals. The table came from immunoSEQ multiplex PCR; TCRdb's copy has only in-frame clones and leaves some out. The sample carries around 200,000 clones, 65% to 80% recorded once. Sequenced input: memory CD4+ T cells sorted from blood. Described subset: CD45RA-negative fraction. Every receptor here comes from a man aged 30-40 years in good health.

V and J are TRBV7-9 and TRBJ2-7; a weak D match, TRBD1 (5 bases). Trimming shortened V by 3 bases and J by 2 bases, and 14 bases separated the two germline ends. The CDR3 has 15 residues. Germline CDR1 and CDR2: SEHNR and FQNEAQ (reference sequence). Here the CDR3 DNA reads TGTGCCAGCAGCTTCCAGGGCCTTGAAACCTACGAGCAGTACTTC. Residues: CASSFQGLETYEQYF.

The chain links TRBV18 to TRBJ2-2; D uncertain. This CDR3 is built from 16 residues. Trimming left V 0 bases short and J 0 bases short, with 8 bases between. Germline CDR1 is KGHSH and CDR2 is LQKENI. CDR3 nucleotide sequence: TGTGCCAGCTCACCACCTCTACAAGCGAACACCGGGGAGCTGTTTTTT. This translates into CASSPPLQANTGELFF.

This clone showed up many times. V usage is TRBV6-5 and J usage is TRBJ1-2, with 11 nucleotides matching TRBD1. Germline trimming cut 6 bases from V and 8 bases from J; bases unmatched to any gene: 8. This CDR3 has 14 residues. The germline V gene encodes CDR1 MNHEY and CDR2 SVGAGI. The DNA for the CDR3 is TGTGCCAGCAGCCGGGGACAGGGGGAGTTCGGCTACACCTTC. Translation: CASSRGQGEFGYTF.

In DNA form, the CDR3 reads TGTGCCAGCAGTTATCTATCCTCCGGGACGGACGAGCAGTACTTC. Translated, it gives CASSYLSSGTDEQYF. V usage is TRBV6-6 and J usage is TRBJ2-7, with D tentatively TRBD1 or TRBD2 (5 bases each). The CDR3 sequence is 15 residues long. V gave up 3 bases and J gave up 5 bases, with 17 bases separating them. Germline CDR1 is MNHNY and CDR2 is SVGAGI (reference sequence).

This clone was seen at least ten times. The gene calls are TRBV6-1 and TRBJ2-7; D gene unclear. Deletions cut 8 bases from V and 4 bases from J, with 12 bases between. Germline V gene lookup returns CDR1 MNHNS and CDR2 SASEGT. The CDR3 is 12 residues long. The chain's CDR3 is CASQKREYEQYF. The CDR3 DNA follows: TGTGCCAGCCAGAAAAGGGAATACGAGCAGTACTTC.

This chain joins TRBV15 and TRBJ2-3, with 8 bases identical to TRBD1. Germline V CDR1 and CDR2: LNHNV, YYDKDF (reference sequence). Trimming removed 3 bases from V and 1 base from J; junction bases left unmatched: 3. The length of the CDR3 is 15 residues. DNA for the CDR3: TGTGCCACCAGCAGGGGACAGGTTCGCACAGATACGCAGTATTTT. Translation: CATSRGQVRTDTQYF.

This rearrangement joins TRBV18 to TRBJ2-3, with D maybe TRBD2 (7 bases). The CDR3 loop spans 17 amino acids. CDR1 and CDR2 (germline): KGHSH, LQKENI. V lost 3 bases to trimming and J lost 2 bases, with 18 bases between them. For the CDR3, the DNA is TGTGCCAGCTCACCTACCCTCGCCGGGGGGCCCACAGATACGCAGTATTTT. Translating it yields CASSPTLAGGPTDTQYF.

In its sample, this clone was seen many times. The chain couples TRBV25-1 to TRBJ1-3; D is ambiguous. CDR3 size: 14 residues. The V end lost 3 bases, the J end lost 8 bases, and 14 bases lay between the germline ends. Germline V gene data show CDR1 as MGHDK and CDR2 as SYGVNS. CDR3 sequence (DNA): TGTGCCAGCAGTGACTTAGGACTTGCGGACACCATATATTTT. Translated, it gives CASSDLGLADTIYF.

Concerning this clone: This sequence may be a read error, since a much larger clone differs from it by one base. This chain links TRBV7-8 with TRBJ2-2; D may be TRBD2 (5 bases). The CDR3 has 12 residues. Germline CDR1 is SGHVS and CDR2 is FQNEAQ. The CDR3 loop reads CASSFLHGKLFF. For the CDR3, the DNA is TGTGCCAGCAGCTTCCTCCACGGGAAGCTGTTTTTT.

The rearrangement links TRBV11-1 to TRBJ2-1; 15 bases agree with TRBD2. CDR1 is SGHAT and CDR2 is FQDESV in the germline V gene (reference sequence). V trimming: 5 bases; J trimming: 7 bases; junction bases outside the gene matches: 6. The CDR3 consists of 16 residues. CDR3 nucleotides: TGTGCCAGCAGCCTTTATGGGACTAGCGGGAGGAATGAGCAGTTCTTC. It translates to CASSLYGTSGRNEQFF.

This chain links TRBV5-1 with TRBJ2-1, with 12 bases that match TRBD2. This CDR3 contains 15 residues. Germline assignment: CDR1 SGHRS and CDR2 YFSETQ. V lost 4 bases and J lost 9; bases outside the gene matches: 8. CDR3 nucleotides: TGCGCCAGCAGCAACGATCTAGCGGGAGGGCTTGAGCAGTTCTTC. Translating it yields CASSNDLAGGLEQFF.

CDR3 sequence: CASSDYQRVGEQFF. CDR3 in DNA: TGCGCCAGCAGTGATTACCAACGGGTGGGTGAGCAGTTCTTC. The V call is TRBV10-1, the J call TRBJ2-1; D gene unclear. Germline loops: CDR1 WNHNN, CDR2 SYGVQD (reference sequence). There are 14 residues in the CDR3. Trimming stripped 3 bases from V and 9 bases from J, with 15 bases between.

The V call is TRBV6-1, the J call TRBJ2-2; D gene uncertain. The germline V and J ends were trimmed by 6 bases and 6 bases, with 8 bases remaining between them. CDR1 and CDR2 (germline): MNHNS, SASEGT. The CDR3 spans 12 residues. Written as DNA, the CDR3 is TGTGCCAGCAGCCCGGTTCCCGGGGAGCTGTTTTTT. Protein product: CASSPVPGELFF.

The chain links TRBV15 to TRBJ2-5, with 8 bases fitting TRBD2. CDR3 size: 16 residues. The germline V gene encodes CDR1 LNHNV and CDR2 YYDKDF (reference sequence). With V trimmed by 0 bases and J by 4 bases, 7 bases remained unmatched. The CDR3 bases are TGTGCCACCAGCAGAGATCGAGTCCTAGCGGGAGAGACCCAGTACTTC. Residues: CATSRDRVLAGETQYF.

This clone was seen only a few times. The CDR3 loop is CAWTLPGQGNYGYTF. In nucleotides, the CDR3 is TGTGCCTGGACCCTACCGGGACAGGGAAACTATGGCTACACCTTC. The V and J genes are TRBV30 and TRBJ1-2; the match to TRBD1 covers 9 bases. The length of the CDR3 is 15 residues. Trimming removed 4 bases from V and 2 bases from J; junction bases left unmatched: 8. Germline V gene sequence: CDR1 GTSNPN, CDR2 SVGIG (reference sequence). Full variable domain (remainder filled in from reference TRBV30 and TRBJ1-2): SQTIHQWPATLVQPVGSPLSLECTVEGTSNPNLYWYRQAAGRGLQLLFYSVGIGQISSEVPQNLSASRPQDRQFILSSKKLLLSDSGFYLCAWTLPGQGNYGYTFGSGTRLTVV.

This clone was found a few times. This sequence joins TRBV28 and TRBJ2-2; TRBD1 might be the D (6 bases). Germline CDR1 and CDR2: MDHEN and SYDVKM. There are 15 residues in the CDR3. The V end was cut by 5 bases, the J end by 3 bases, with 13 bases between. This CDR3 reads CASSAGTRDTGELFF. CDR3 nucleotide sequence: TGTGCCAGCAGTGCCGGGACAAGGGACACCGGGGAGCTGTTTTTT.

This clone has more than one count but fewer than ten. This chain joins TRBV5-6 and TRBJ2-3; a possible D gene is TRBD1 (5 bases). The V end was cut by 3 bases, the J end by 2 bases, with 7 bases between. The CDR3 totals 13 residues. The germline CDR1 and CDR2 sequences are SGHDT and YYEEEE. This CDR3 is CASSSTATDTQYF. As DNA, the CDR3 is TGTGCCAGCAGCTCGACAGCCACAGATACGCAGTATTTT.

The chain joins TRBV5-6 to TRBJ2-3; 11 nucleotides match TRBD2. The CDR3 is 17 residues long. V lost 0 bases and J lost 3; bases outside the gene matches: 6. Per germline, CDR1 SGHDT and CDR2 YYEEEE. The CDR3 spells CASSLGAIAGGTDTQYF. CDR3 nucleotides: TGTGCCAGCAGCTTGGGGGCTATAGCGGGAGGGACAGATACGCAGTATTTT. The full variable domain, its missing parts supplied by reference TRBV5-6 and TRBJ2-3, is DAGVTQSPTHLIKTRGQQVTLRCSPKSGHDTVSWYQQALGQGPQFIFQYYEEEERQRGNFPDRFSGHQFPNYSSELNVNALLLGDSALYLCASSLGAIAGGTDTQYFGPGTRLTVL.

The chain couples TRBV29-1 to TRBJ2-3; weak D call: TRBD2 (6 bases). CDR3 length equals 14 residues. V lost 6 bases and J lost 2, with 15 bases in between. Germline CDR1 is SQVTM and CDR2 is ANQGSEA. The CDR3 protein is CSVARGWDTDTQYF. The DNA of the CDR3 is TGCAGCGTCGCCCGGGGGTGGGACACAGATACGCAGTATTTT.

The rearrangement uses TRBV5-5 and TRBJ2-2; TRBD2 matches 10 bases. This CDR3 contains 16 residues. J gave up 5 bases and V 0 bases, and 4 bases lay outside the gene matches. Germline loops: CDR1 SGHKS, CDR2 YYEKEE (reference sequence). The CDR3 region is CASSLASGRGTGELFF. CDR3 coding DNA: TGTGCCAGCAGCTTGGCTAGCGGGAGAGGTACCGGGGAGCTGTTTTTT.

The chain joins TRBV9 to TRBJ2-3, with 9 positions matching TRBD2. The CDR3 is made up of 17 amino acids. After removal of 1 base from V and 4 bases from J, the junction contained 10 bases not matched to a gene. CDR1 and CDR2 from the germline V gene are SGDLS and YYNGEE. DNA for the CDR3: TGTGCCAGCAGCGTAAGCGGCGGGAGGGCCTTGCCAGATACGCAGTATTTT. The encoded protein is CASSVSGGRALPDTQYF. The variable domain in full, completed from reference TRBV9 and TRBJ2-3, reads DSGVTQTPKHLITATGQRVTLRCSPRSGDLSVYWYQQSLDQGLQFLIQYYNGEERAKGNILERFSAQQFPDLHSELNLSSLELGDSALYFCASSVSGGRALPDTQYFGPGTRLTVL.